The rows below give T cell receptor beta chains drawn from one sample of a study of cytomegalovirus exposure and HLA in healthy donors. TCRdb keeps only in-frame clones here, not all; method: immunoSEQ multiplex PCR. The sample gives 120,000 or so clones, about 80% of which show up once; roughly 3.1% is in the top ten. The sequenced sample consisted of PBMCs. These receptors were taken from a man aged 25 to 40 in good health and CMV-seronegative. Both conserved end residues are part of each CDR3. The D gene is left open where the match is weak. Size values are once, few and many counts, or a class for expanded clones, and some rows have none.

abundance	j_gene	d_gene	v_gene	CDR3nt	CDR3aa
many	TRBJ2-6	TRBD1	TRBV6-1	TGTGCCAGCAGTGAATGGTTTGGGACAGGGGGGATCACTGGGGCCAACGTCCTGACTTTC	CASSEWFGTGGITGANVLTF
-	TRBJ2-3	TRBD2	TRBV19	TGTGCCAGTAGTTTCCAGCGGGGGGCCGTCACAGATACGCAGTATTTT	CASSFQRGAVTDTQYF
-	TRBJ1-1	-	TRBV6-5	TGTGCCAGCAGTTTAACAGGGAACACTGAAGCTTTCTTT	CASSLTGNTEAFF
-	TRBJ2-3	-	TRBV21-1	TGTGCCAGCAGCAAAGGCACGAATCACAGGGCAGGCTCCCTGTTCACAGATACGCAGTATTTT	CASSKGTNHRAGSLFTDTQYF
-	TRBJ2-7	TRBD1	TRBV7-3	TGTGCCAGCAGCCCCGGGACAGGGAACTACGAGCAGTACTTC	CASSPGTGNYEQYF
few	TRBJ2-3	-	TRBV15	TGTGCCACCAGCAGAGATTCATCACAGTCGGATAGCACAGATACGCAGTATTTT	CATSRDSSQSDSTDTQYF
-	TRBJ2-1	TRBD2	TRBV9	TGTGCCAGCAGCGGAATAGCGGGAGGTTACAATGAGCAGTTCTTC	CASSGIAGGYNEQFF
-	TRBJ1-3	-	TRBV5-8	TGTGCCAGCAGGTCCTCCCCTGGAAACACCATATATTTT	CASRSSPGNTIYF
-	TRBJ2-7	-	TRBV29-1	TGCAGCGGCAGAGACAGTCTCTACGAGCAGTACTTC	CSGRDSLYEQYF
-	TRBJ2-3	TRBD1	TRBV11-1	TGTGCCAGCAGCCATGACTCAGGGGGCGCAGATACGCAGTATTTT	CASSHDSGGADTQYF
-	TRBJ1-2	-	TRBV9	TGTGCCAGCAGCGTAGGGGCTAAGGATGGCTACACCTTC	CASSVGAKDGYTF
-	TRBJ1-3	-	TRBV6-5	TGTGCCAGCAGGAAGAGCTCTGGAAACACCATATATTTT	CASRKSSGNTIYF
-	TRBJ2-7	-	TRBV5-1	TGCGCCAGCAGCCTGAGCTCCTACGAGCAGTACTTC	CASSLSSYEQYF
once	TRBJ2-7	-	TRBV27	TGTGCCAGCAGTCCAGGGACAAGACGGGACAACGAGCAGTACTTC	CASSPGTRRDNEQYF
-	TRBJ2-7	-	TRBV10-3	TGTGCCATCAGTGAGAGGGCTAGCGAGGGCGAGCAGTACTTC	CAISERASEGEQYF